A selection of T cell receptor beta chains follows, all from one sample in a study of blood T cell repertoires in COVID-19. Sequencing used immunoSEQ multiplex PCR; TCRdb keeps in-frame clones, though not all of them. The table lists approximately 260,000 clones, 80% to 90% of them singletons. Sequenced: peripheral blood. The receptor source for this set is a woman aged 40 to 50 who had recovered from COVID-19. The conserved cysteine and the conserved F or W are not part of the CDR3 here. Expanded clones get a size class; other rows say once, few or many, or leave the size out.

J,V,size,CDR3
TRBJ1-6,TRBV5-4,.,ASSGVRDSPLH
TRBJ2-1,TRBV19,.,ASKLAGGWEQF
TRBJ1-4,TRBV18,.,ASSRQATNEKLF
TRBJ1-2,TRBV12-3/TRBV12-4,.,ASSSGRGHGYT
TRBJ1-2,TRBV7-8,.,ASSSDRGTNYGYT
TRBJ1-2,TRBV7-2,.,ASSLSPGSTNYGYT
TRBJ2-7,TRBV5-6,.,ASSLRQGLIYEQY
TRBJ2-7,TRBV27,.,ASSLLGGEQY
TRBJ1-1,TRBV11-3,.,ASGWEPNTEAF
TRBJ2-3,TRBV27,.,ASSIGGDTQY
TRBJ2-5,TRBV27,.,ASSFIRSGGAETQY
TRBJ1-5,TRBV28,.,ASSETGLTGQPQH
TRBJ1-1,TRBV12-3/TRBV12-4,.,ASRYQGTTEAF
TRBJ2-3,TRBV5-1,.,ASSATGGWQDTQY
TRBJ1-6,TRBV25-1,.,ASRPPGANSPLH
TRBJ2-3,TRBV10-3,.,AISELGQGTDTQY
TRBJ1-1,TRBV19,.,ASRIVARNTEAF
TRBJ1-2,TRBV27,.,ASRILTGGYGYT
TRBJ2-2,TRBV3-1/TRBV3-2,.,ASSQERTASNTGELF
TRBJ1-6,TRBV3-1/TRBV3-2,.,ASSLKFSSSPLH
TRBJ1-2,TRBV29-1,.,SVDNVGGGSYGYT
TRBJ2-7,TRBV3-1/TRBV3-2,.,ASSQGLWRGGGEQY
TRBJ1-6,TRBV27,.,ASRKTGYGSPLH
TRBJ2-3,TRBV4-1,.,ASSPVPGDTQY
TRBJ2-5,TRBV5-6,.,ASSLAGGVGVETQY
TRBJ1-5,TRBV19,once,ATARSSNQPQH
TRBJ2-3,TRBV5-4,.,ASSLGRDTQY
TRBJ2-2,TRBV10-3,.,AISGDRGSTGELF
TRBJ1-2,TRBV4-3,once,ASSQDQGTFYGYT